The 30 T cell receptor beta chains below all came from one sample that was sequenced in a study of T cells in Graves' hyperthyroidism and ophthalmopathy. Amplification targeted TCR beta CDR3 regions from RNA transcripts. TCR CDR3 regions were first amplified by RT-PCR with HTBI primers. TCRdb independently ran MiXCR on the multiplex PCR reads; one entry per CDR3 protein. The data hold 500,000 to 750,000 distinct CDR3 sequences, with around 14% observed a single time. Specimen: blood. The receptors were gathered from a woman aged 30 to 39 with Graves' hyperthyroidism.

CDR3 residues: CASSSTGGSSSPLHF. The CDR3 DNA sequence: TGTGCCAGCAGCTCAACAGGGGGGAGTAGTTCACCCCTCCACTTT. The rearrangement joins TRBV7-3 to TRBJ1-6; 8 nucleotides align to TRBD1. With 4 bases clipped from V and 9 bases from J, the junction kept 8 bases outside the gene matches. The CDR3 covers 15 residues. Germline assignment: CDR1 SGHTA and CDR2 FQGTGA.

CDR3 in amino acids: CASSLVLAGANTGELFF. DNA for the CDR3: TGTGCCAGCAGTTTAGTACTAGCGGGAGCTAACACCGGGGAGCTGTTTTTT. The chain couples TRBV27 to TRBJ2-2, with 11 bases fitting TRBD2. With V trimmed by 2 bases and J by 2 bases, 4 bases remained unmatched. The germline gives CDR1 MNHEY, CDR2 SMNVEV (reference sequence). The CDR3 is made up of 17 amino acids.

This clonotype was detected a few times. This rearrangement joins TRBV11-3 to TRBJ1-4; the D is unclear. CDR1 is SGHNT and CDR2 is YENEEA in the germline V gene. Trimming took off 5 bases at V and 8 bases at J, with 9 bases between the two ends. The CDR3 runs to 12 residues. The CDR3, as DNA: TGTGCCAGCAGCCAGGACGGGGAAAAACTGTTTTTT. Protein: CASSQDGEKLFF. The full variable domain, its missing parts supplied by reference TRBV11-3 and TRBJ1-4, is EAGVVQSPRYKIIEKKQPVAFWCNPISGHNTLYWYLQNLGQGPELLIRYENEEAVDDSQLPKDRFSAERLKGVDSTLKIQPAELGDSAVYLCASSQDGEKLFFGSGTQLSVL.

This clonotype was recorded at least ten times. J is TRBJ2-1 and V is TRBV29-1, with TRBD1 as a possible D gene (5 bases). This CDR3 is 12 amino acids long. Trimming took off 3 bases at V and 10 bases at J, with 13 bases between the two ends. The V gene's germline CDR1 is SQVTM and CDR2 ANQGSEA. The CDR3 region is CSVEWVRTEQFF. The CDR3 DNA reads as TGCAGCGTTGAGTGGGTCAGGACAGAGCAGTTCTTC.

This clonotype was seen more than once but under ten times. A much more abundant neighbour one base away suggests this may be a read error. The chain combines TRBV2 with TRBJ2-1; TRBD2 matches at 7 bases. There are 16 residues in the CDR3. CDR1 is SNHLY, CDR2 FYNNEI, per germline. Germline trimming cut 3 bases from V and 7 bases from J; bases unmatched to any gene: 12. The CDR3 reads CASSELVGGPVNEQFF. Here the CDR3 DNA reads TGTGCCAGCAGTGAGTTAGTGGGAGGGCCGGTGAATGAGCAGTTCTTC.

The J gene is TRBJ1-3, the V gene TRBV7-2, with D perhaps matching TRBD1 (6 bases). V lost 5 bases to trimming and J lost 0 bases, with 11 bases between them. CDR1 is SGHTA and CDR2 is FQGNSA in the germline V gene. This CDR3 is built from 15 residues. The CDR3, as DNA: TGTGCCAGCAGCGCCGGGGGCAGCTCTGGAAACACCATATATTTT. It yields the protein CASSAGGSSGNTIYF.

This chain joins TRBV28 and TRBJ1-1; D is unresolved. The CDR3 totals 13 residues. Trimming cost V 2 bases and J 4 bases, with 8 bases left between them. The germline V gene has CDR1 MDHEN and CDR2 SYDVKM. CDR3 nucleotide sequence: TGTGCCAGCAGTTTACCCCGGCTCACTGAAGCTTTCTTT. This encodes CASSLPRLTEAFF.

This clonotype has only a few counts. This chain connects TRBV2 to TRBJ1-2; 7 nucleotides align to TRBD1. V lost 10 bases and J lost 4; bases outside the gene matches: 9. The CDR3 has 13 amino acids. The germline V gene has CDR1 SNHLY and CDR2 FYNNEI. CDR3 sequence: CATASTGAYGYTF. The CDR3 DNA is TGTGCCACAGCGTCAACAGGGGCCTATGGCTACACCTTC.

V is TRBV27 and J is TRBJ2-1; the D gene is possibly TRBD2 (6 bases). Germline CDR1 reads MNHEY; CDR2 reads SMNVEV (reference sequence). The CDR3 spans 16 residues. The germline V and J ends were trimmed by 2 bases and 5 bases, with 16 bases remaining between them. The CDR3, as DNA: TGTGCCAGCAGTTTACCCTACGGGAGTGACAACAATGAGCAGTTCTTC. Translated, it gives CASSLPYGSDNNEQFF.

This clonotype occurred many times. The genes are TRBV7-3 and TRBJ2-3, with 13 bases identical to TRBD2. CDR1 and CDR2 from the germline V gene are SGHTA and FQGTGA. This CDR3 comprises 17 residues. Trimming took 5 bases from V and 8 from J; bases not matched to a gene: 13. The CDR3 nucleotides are TGTGCCAGCAGCCCCGAGGGACTAGCGGGATCCCTCGGTACGCAGTATTTT. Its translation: CASSPEGLAGSLGTQYF.

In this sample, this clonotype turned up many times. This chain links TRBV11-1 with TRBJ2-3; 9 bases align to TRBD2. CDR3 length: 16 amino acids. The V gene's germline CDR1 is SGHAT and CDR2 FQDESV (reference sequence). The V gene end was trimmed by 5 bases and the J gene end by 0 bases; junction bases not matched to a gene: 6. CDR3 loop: CASSLGTSRSTDTQYF. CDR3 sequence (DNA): TGTGCCAGCAGCCTGGGGACTAGCAGGAGCACAGATACGCAGTATTTT.

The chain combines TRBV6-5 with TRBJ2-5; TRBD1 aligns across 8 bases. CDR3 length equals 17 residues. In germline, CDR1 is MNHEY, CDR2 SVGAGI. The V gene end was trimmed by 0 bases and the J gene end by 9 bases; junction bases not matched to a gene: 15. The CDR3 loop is CASSYSIYRRTGSPQYF. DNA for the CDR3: TGTGCCAGCAGTTACTCGATCTATCGCCGGACAGGGAGTCCCCAGTACTTC.

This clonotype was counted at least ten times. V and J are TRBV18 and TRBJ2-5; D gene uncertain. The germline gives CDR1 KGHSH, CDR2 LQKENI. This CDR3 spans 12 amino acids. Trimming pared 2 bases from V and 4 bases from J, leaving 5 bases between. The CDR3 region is CASSPTGETQYF. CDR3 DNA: TGTGCCAGCTCACCAACGGGAGAGACCCAGTACTTC.

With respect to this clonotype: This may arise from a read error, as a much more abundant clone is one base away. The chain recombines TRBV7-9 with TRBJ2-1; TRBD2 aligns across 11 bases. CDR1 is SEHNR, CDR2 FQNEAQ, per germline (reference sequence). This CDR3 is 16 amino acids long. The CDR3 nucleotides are TGTTCCAGCAGCCCGAGGGGACTAGCGGTTAACAATGAGCAGTTCTTC. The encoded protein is CSSSPRGLAVNNEQFF.

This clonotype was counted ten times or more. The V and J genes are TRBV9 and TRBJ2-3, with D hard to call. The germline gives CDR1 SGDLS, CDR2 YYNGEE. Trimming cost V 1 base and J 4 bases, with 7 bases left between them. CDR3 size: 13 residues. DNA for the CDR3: TGTGCCAGCAGCGTAAAGTGGGCAGATACGCAGTATTTT. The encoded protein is CASSVKWADTQYF.

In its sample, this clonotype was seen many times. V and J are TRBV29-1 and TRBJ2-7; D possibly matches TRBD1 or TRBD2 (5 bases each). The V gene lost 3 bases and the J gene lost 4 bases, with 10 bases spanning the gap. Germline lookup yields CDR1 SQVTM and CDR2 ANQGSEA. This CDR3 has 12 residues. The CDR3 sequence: CSVELGPYEQYF. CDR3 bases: TGCAGCGTTGAGCTGGGACCTTACGAGCAGTACTTC.

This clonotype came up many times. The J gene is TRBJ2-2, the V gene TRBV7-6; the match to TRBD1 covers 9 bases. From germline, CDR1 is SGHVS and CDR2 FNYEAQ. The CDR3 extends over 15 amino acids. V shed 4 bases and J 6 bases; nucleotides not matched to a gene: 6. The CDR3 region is CASSSGQGKAGELFF. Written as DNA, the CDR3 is TGTGCCAGCAGCTCGGGACAGGGAAAGGCCGGGGAGCTGTTTTTT.

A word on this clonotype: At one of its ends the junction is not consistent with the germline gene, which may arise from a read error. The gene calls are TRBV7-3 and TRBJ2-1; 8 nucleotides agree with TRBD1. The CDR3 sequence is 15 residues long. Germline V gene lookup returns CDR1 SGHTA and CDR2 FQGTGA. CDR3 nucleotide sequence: TGCGCCAGCAGCCAAGATAAGGGACAGGCACGTAAGCAGTTCTTC. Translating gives CASSQDKGQARKQFF.

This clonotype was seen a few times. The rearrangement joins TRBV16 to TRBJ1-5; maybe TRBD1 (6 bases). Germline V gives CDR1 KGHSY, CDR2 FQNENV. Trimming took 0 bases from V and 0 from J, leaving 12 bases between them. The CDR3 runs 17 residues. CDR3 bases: TGTGCCAGCAGCCAATCGGGGGCTGAAGCTAGCAATCAGCCCCAGCATTTT. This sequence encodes CASSQSGAEASNQPQHF. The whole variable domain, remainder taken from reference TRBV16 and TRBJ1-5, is GEEVAQTPKHLVRGEGQKAKLYCAPIKGHSYVFWYQQVLKNEFKFLISFQNENVFDETGMPKERFSAKCLPNSPCSLEIQATKLEDSAVYFCASSQSGAEASNQPQHFGDGTRLSIL.

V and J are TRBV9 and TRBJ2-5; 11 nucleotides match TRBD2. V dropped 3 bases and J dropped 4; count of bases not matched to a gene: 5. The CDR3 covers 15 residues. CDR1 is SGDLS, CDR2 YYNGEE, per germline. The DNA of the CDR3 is TGTGCCAGCAGCGGTAGCGGGGGGGTAGCAGAGACCCAGTACTTC. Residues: CASSGSGGVAETQYF.

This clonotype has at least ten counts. CDR3 loop: CAWRAHGTAAYEQYF. DNA for the CDR3: TGTGCCTGGAGAGCCCACGGGACAGCGGCCTACGAGCAGTACTTC. The chain carries TRBV30 and TRBJ2-7; 7 bases agree with TRBD1. V dropped 3 bases and J dropped 2; count of bases not matched to a gene: 10. This CDR3 is 15 amino acids long. Germline V gene sequence: CDR1 GTSNPN, CDR2 SVGIG (reference sequence).

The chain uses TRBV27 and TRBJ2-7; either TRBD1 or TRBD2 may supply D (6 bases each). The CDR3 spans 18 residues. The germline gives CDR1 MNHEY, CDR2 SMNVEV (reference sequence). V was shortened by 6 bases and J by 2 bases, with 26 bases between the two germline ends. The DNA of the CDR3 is TGTGCCAGCAGCCGCAGGGACATAGGGGGGATCGAAGCCTACGAGCAGTACTTC. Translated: CASSRRDIGGIEAYEQYF.

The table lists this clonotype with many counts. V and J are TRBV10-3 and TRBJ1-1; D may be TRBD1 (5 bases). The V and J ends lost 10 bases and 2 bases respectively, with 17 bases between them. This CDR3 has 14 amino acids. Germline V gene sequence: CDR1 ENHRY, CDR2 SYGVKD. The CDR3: CATDLGGGNTEAFF. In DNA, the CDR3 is TGTGCCACTGACCTGGGGGGAGGCAACACTGAAGCTTTCTTT.

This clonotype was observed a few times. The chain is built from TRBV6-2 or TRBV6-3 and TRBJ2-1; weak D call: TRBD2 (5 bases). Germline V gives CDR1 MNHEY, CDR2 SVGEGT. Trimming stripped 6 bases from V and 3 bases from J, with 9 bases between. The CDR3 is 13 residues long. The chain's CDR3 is CASRSADYNEQFF. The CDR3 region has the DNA TGTGCCAGCAGATCAGCGGACTACAATGAGCAGTTCTTC.

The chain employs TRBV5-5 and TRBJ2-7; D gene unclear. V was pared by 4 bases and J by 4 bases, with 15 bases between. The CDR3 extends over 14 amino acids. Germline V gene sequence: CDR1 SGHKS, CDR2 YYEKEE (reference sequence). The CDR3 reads CASSRDPDGYEQYF. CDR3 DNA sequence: TGTGCCAGCAGCCGAGACCCGGACGGTTACGAGCAGTACTTC.

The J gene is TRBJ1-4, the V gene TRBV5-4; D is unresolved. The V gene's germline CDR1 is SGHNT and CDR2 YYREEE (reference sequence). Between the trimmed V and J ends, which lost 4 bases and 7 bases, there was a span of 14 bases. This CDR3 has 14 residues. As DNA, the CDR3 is TGTGCCAGCAGCAGGTGGAACGAGGTTGAAAAACTGTTTTTT. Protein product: CASSRWNEVEKLFF.

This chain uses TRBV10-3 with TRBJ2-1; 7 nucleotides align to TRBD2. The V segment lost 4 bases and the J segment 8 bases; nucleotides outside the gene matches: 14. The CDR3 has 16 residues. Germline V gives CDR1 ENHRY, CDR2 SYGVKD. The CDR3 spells CAISGGPLAGVDEQFF. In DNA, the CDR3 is TGTGCCATCAGTGGGGGCCCACTGGCGGGAGTGGATGAGCAGTTCTTC.

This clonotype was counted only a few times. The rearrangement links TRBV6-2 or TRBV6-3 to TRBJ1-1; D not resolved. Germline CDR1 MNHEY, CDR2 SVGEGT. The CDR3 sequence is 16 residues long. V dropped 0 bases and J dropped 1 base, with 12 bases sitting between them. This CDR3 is CASSYSTLGWNTEAFF. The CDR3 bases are TGTGCCAGCAGTTACTCGACACTCGGTTGGAACACTGAAGCTTTCTTT.

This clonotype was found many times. CDR3 nucleotides: TGTGCCAGCAGCTTACAACAGGGCGTTGACTATGGCTACACCTTC. Its translation is CASSLQQGVDYGYTF. V is TRBV7-2 and J is TRBJ1-2, with D maybe TRBD1 (6 bases). This CDR3 spans 15 amino acids. Germline V gene sequence: CDR1 SGHTA, CDR2 FQGNSA. The ends were cut back, 2 bases at V and 3 bases at J, with 13 bases in the middle.

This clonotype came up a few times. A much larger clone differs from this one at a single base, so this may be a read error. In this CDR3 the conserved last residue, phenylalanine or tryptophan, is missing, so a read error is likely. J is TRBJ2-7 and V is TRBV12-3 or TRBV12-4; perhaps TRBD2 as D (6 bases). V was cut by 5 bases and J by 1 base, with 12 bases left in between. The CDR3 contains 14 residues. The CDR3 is CASSPHAGSYEQYL. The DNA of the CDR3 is TGTGCCAGCAGTCCCCACGCGGGGTCCTACGAGCAGTACCTC.